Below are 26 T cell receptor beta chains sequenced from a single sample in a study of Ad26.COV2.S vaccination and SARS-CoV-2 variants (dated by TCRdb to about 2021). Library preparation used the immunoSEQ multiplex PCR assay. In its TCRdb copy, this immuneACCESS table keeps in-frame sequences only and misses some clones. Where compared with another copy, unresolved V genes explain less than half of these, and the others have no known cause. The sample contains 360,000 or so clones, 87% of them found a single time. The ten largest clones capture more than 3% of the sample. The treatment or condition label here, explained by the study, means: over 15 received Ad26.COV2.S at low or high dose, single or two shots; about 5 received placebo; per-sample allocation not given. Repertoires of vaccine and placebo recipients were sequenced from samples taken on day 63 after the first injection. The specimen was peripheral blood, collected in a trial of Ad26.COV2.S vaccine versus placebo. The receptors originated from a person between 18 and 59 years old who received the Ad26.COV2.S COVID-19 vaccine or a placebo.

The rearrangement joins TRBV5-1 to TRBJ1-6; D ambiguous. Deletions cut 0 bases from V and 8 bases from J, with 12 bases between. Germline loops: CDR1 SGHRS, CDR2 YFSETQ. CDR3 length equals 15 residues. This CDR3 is CASSLEAMGYSPLHF. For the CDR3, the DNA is TGCGCCAGCAGCTTGGAAGCGATGGGTTATTCACCCCTCCACTTT.

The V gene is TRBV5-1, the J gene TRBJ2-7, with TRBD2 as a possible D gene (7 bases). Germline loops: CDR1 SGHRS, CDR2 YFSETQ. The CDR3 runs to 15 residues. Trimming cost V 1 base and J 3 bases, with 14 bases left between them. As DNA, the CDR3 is TGCGCCAGCAGCTTGTCTGGGGGAGGGGGCTACGAGCAGTACTTC. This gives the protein CASSLSGGGGYEQYF.

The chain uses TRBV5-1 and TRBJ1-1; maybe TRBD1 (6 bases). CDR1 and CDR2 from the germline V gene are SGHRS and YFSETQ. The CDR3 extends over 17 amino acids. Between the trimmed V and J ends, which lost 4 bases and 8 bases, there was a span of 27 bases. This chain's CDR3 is CASSPTRGAVPVGEAFF. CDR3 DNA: TGCGCCAGCAGCCCGACCCGGGGGGCCGTCCCTGTCGGGGAAGCTTTCTTT.

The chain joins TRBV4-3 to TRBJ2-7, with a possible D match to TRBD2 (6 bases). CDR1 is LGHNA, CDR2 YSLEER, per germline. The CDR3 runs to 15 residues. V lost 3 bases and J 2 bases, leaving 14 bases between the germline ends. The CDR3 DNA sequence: TGCGCCAGCAGCCATTATAGCGGCGATGCCTACGAGCAGTACTTC. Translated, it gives CASSHYSGDAYEQYF.

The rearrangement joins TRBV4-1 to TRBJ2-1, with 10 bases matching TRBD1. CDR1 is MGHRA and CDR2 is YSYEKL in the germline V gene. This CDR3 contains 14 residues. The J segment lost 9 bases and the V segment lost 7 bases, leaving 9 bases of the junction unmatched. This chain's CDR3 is CASTPGQGSVEQFF. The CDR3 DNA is TGCGCCAGCACCCCGGGACAGGGGTCAGTTGAGCAGTTCTTC.

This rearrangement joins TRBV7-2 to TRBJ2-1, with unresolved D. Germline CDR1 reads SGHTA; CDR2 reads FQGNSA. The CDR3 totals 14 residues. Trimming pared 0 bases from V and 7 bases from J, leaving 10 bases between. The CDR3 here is CASSLAMGINEQFF. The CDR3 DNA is TGTGCCAGCAGCTTAGCGATGGGAATTAATGAGCAGTTCTTC. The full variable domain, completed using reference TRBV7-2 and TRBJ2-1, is GAGVSQSPSNKVTEKGKDVELRCDPISGHTALYWYRQSLGQGLEFLIYFQGNSAPDKSGLPSDRFSAERTGGSVSTLTIQRTQQEDSAVYLCASSLAMGINEQFFGPGTRLTVL.

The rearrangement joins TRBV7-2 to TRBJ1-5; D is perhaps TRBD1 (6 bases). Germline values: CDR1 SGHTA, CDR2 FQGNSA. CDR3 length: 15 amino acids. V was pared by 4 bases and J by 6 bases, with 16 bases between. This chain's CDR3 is CASSSDSGMGQPQHF. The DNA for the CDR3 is TGTGCCAGCAGCTCGGACAGCGGAATGGGTCAGCCCCAGCATTTT.

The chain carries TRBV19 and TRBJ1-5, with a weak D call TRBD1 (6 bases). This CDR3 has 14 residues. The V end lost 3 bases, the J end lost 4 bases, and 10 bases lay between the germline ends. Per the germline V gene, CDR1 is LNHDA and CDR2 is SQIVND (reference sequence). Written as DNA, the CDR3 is TGTGCCAGTAGTATTCAGGGGAAGAATCAGCCCCAGCATTTT. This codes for CASSIQGKNQPQHF.

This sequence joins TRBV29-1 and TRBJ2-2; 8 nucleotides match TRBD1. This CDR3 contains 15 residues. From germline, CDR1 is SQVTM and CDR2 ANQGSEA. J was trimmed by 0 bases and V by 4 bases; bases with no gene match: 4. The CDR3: CSVVRDRSNTGELFF. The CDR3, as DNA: TGCAGCGTTGTCCGGGACAGGTCGAACACCGGGGAGCTGTTTTTT.

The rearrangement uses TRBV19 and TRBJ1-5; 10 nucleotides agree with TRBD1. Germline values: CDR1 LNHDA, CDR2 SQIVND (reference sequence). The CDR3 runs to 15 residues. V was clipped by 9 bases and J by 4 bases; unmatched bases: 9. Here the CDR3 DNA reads TGTGCCAGCACGGACAGGGGGTCTCGTAATCAGCCCCAGCATTTT. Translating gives CASTDRGSRNQPQHF.

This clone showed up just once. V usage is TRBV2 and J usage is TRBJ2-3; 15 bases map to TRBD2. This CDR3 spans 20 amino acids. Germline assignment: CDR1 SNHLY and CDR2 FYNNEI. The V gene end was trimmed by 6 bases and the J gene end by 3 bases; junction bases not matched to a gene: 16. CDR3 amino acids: CASSALGLAGGPKGTDTQYF. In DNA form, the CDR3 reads TGTGCCAGCAGCGCCCTTGGACTAGCGGGGGGGCCAAAAGGTACAGATACGCAGTATTTT.

The DNA of the CDR3 is TGTGCCACCCGGGGGGAGAACACCGGGGAGCTGTTTTTT. It yields the protein CATRGENTGELFF. This chain links TRBV19 with TRBJ2-2; TRBD2 matches 7 bases. The length of the CDR3 is 13 residues. Trimming at V came to 10 bases and at J to 1 base, leaving 3 bases not matched to a gene. In germline, CDR1 is LNHDA, CDR2 SQIVND (reference sequence).

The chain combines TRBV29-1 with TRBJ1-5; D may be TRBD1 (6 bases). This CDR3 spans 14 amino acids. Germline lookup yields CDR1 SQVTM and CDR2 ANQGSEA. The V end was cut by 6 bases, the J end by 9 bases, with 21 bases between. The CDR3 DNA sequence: TGCAGCGTCCTTCCGATCGGAGGGGGAGGGCCCCAGCATTTT. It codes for CSVLPIGGGGPQHF.

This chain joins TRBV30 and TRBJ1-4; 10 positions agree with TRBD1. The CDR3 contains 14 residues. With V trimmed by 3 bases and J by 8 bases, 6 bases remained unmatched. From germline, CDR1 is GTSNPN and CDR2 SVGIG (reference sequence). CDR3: CAWRGTGVREKLFF. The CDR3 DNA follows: TGTGCCTGGAGAGGGACAGGGGTACGGGAAAAACTGTTTTTT. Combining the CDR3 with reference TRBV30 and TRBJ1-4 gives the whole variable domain SQTIHQWPATLVQPVGSPLSLECTVEGTSNPNLYWYRQAAGRGLQLLFYSVGIGQISSEVPQNLSASRPQDRQFILSSKKLLLSDSGFYLCAWRGTGVREKLFFGSGTQLSVL.

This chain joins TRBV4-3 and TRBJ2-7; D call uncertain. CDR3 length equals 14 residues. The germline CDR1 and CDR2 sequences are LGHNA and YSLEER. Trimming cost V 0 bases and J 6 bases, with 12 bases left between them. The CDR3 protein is CASSQDSRAREQYF. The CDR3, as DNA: TGCGCCAGCAGCCAAGATAGCCGGGCCCGCGAGCAGTACTTC.

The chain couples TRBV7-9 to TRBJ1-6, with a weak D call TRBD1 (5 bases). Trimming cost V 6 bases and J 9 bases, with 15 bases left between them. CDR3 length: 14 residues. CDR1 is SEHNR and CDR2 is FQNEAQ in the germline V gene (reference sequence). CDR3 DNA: TGTGCCAGCAGTTCGGGGCAGGGAAGTTCACCCCTCCACTTT. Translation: CASSSGQGSSPLHF.

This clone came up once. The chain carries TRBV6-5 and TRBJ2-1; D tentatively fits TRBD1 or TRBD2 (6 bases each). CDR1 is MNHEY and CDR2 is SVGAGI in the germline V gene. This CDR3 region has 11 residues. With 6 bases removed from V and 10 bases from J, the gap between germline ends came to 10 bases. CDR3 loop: CASRGGSEQFF. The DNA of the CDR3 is TGTGCCAGCAGAGGGGGGTCAGAGCAGTTCTTC.

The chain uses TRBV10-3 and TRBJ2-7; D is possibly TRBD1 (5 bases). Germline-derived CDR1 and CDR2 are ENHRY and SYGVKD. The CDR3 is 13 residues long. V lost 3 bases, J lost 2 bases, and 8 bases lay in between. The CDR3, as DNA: TGTGCCATCAGTGACCAGGGCACCTACGAGCAGTACTTC. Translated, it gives CAISDQGTYEQYF.

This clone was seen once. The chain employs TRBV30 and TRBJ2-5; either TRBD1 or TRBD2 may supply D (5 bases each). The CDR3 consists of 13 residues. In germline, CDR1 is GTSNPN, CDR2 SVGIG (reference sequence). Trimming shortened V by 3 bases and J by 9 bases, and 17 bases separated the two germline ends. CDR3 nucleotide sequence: TGTGCCTGGAGGGGGGTTTCCAAGAGACCCCAGTACTTC. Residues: CAWRGVSKRPQYF.

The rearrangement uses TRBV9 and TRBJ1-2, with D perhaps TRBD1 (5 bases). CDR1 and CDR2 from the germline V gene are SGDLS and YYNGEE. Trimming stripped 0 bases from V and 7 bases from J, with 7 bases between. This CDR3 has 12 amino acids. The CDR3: CASSVGGFGYTF. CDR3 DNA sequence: TGTGCCAGCAGCGTAGGGGGGTTTGGCTACACCTTC.

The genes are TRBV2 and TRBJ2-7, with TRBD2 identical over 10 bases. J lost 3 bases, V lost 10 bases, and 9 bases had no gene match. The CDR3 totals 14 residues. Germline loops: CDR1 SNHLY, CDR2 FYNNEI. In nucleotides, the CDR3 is TGTGCCACCGGGAGCGGGGGGGCCTTCTACGAGCAGTACTTC. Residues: CATGSGGAFYEQYF.

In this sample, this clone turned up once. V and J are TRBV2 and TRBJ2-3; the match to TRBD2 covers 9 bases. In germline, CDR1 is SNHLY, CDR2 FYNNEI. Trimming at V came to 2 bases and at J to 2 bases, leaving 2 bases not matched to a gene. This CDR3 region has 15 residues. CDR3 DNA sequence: TGTGCCAGCAGTGAATCTAGCGGGGCCACAGATACGCAGTATTTT. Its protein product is CASSESSGATDTQYF.

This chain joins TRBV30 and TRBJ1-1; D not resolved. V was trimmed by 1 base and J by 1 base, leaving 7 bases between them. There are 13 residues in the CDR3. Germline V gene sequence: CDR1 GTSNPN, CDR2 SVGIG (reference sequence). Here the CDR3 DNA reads TGTGCCTGGAGTGACGGGTGGAACACTGAAGCTTTCTTT. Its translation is CAWSDGWNTEAFF.

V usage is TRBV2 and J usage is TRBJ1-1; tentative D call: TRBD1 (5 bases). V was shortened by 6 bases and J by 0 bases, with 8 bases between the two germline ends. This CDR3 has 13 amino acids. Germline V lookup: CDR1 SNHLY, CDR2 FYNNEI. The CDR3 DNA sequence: TGTGCCAGCAGGACGACAGTGAACACTGAAGCTTTCTTT. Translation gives CASRTTVNTEAFF.

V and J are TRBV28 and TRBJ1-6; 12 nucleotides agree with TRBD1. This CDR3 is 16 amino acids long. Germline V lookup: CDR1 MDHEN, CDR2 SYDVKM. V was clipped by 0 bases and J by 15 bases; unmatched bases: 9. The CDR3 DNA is TGTGCCAGCAGTTTATGGGGGGACAGGGGGCCCCCTGGCCTCCACTTT. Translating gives CASSLWGDRGPPGLHF. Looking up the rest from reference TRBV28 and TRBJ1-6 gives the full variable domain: DVKVTQSSRYLVKRTGEKVFLECVQDMDHENMFWYRQDPGLGLRLIYFSYDVKMKEKGDIPEGYSVSREKKERFSLILESASTNQTSMYLCASSLWGDRGPPGLHFGNGTRLTVT.

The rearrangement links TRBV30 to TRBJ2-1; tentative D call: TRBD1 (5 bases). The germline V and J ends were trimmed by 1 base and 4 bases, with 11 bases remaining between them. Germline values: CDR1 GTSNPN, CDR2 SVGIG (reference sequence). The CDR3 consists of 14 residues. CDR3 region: CAWSEGVRYNEQFF. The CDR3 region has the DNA TGTGCCTGGAGTGAAGGGGTAAGATACAATGAGCAGTTCTTC.